This entry describes one T cell receptor beta chain. The record originates from a study of blood T cell repertoires in COVID-19. Deletions cut 7 bases from V and 0 bases from J, with 7 bases between. The CDR3 is 13 residues long. The germline V gene has CDR1 SNHLY and CDR2 FYNNEI. Measured with immunoSEQ multiplex PCR; TCRdb has only the in-frame clones, and not every one. This table holds about 250,000 clones, 88% found once. The chain joins TRBV2 to TRBJ2-1; D gene ambiguous. Sequencing was performed on peripheral blood. This sequence was found in a woman aged 40 to 55 who had recovered from COVID-19. CDR3 coding DNA: TGTGCCAGCAAGGCTAGCTCCTACAATGAGCAGTTCTTC. It specifies CASKASSYNEQFF.